These 15 T cell receptor beta chains originate from one sample sequenced in a study of T cell responses to AZD1222 COVID-19 vaccine. Libraries were prepared by immunoSEQ multiplex PCR; TCRdb keeps only in-frame clonotypes and omits some of them. Counted here are around 150,000 clones, roughly 90% occurring once; the ten biggest clones make up about 3.3%. Sequences were derived from peripheral blood, sampled 28 days after the second AZD1222 dose. The receptors here all came from an adult who received the AZD1222 COVID-19 vaccine.

V usage is TRBV6-5 and J usage is TRBJ2-5; 12 bases are a match to TRBD2. Germline CDR1 and CDR2: MNHEY and SVGAGI. V lost 5 bases, J lost 0 bases, and 1 base stayed unmatched. The CDR3 is 15 amino acids. CDR3 DNA: TGTGCCAGCAGTAGGACTAGCGGGGACCAAGAGACCCAGTACTTC. It yields the protein CASSRTSGDQETQYF.

The table lists this clone with a few counts. The chain carries TRBV5-1 and TRBJ2-7, with 13 bases matching TRBD2. CDR3 length: 16 amino acids. Germline V CDR1 and CDR2: SGHRS, YFSETQ. Trimming at V came to 3 bases and at J to 2 bases, leaving 5 bases not matched to a gene. CDR3 sequence (DNA): TGCGCCAGCAGCTGGGGACTAGCGGGGAGCACCTACGAGCAGTACTTC. Translated, it gives CASSWGLAGSTYEQYF.

The gene calls are TRBV29-1 and TRBJ1-2; D possibly corresponds to TRBD1 (6 bases). The V end was cut by 3 bases, the J end by 7 bases, with 15 bases between. CDR3 size: 13 residues. Per the germline V gene, CDR1 is SQVTM and CDR2 is ANQGSEA. The CDR3 loop reads CSVEFNSGVGYTF. The CDR3 DNA reads as TGCAGCGTTGAGTTTAATTCAGGGGTTGGCTACACCTTC.

This rearrangement joins TRBV30 to TRBJ1-1; D uncertain. V lost 2 bases and J 1 base, leaving 11 bases between the germline ends. The length of the CDR3 is 14 residues. The V gene's germline CDR1 is GTSNPN and CDR2 SVGIG (reference sequence). This chain's CDR3 is CAWSLGLANTEAFF. CDR3 sequence (DNA): TGTGCCTGGAGTTTGGGCCTGGCGAACACTGAAGCTTTCTTT.

V gene TRBV9 combines with J gene TRBJ2-5; possible D gene TRBD1, 7 bases. Looked up from germline, CDR1 is SGDLS and CDR2 is YYNGEE. This CDR3 has 14 residues. The V gene lost 0 bases and the J gene lost 5 bases, with 11 bases spanning the gap. The CDR3 sequence is CASSVGRGPETQYF. Here the CDR3 DNA reads TGTGCCAGCAGCGTAGGGAGGGGGCCTGAGACCCAGTACTTC.

The V gene is TRBV5-6, the J gene TRBJ1-6, with D possibly TRBD1 on 5 matching bases. Germline CDR1 and CDR2: SGHDT and YYEEEE. V dropped 0 bases and J dropped 8 bases, with 12 bases sitting between them. The length of the CDR3 is 15 residues. For the CDR3, the DNA is TGTGCCAGCAGCTTGGGAGCTCCGGGGGATTCACCCCTCCACTTT. Protein: CASSLGAPGDSPLHF.

The chain combines TRBV10-3 with TRBJ2-1; D is perhaps TRBD1 or TRBD2 (6 bases each). Germline V lookup: CDR1 ENHRY, CDR2 SYGVKD. The CDR3 spans 12 residues. Trimming pared 8 bases from V and 4 bases from J, leaving 9 bases between. CDR3 residues: CAIGGTYNEQFF. CDR3 bases: TGTGCCATCGGGGGGACATACAATGAGCAGTTCTTC.

The chain has TRBV19 and TRBJ2-3; possibly TRBD2 for D (5 bases). V was clipped by 6 bases and J by 0 bases, with 13 bases between them. This CDR3 has 15 amino acids. Germline V CDR1 and CDR2: LNHDA, SQIVND (reference sequence). The CDR3 is CASSPPGISTDTQYF. The CDR3 DNA sequence: TGTGCCAGTAGCCCCCCCGGGATTAGCACAGATACGCAGTATTTT. The complete variable domain, with remaining parts taken from reference TRBV19 and TRBJ2-3, reads DGGITQSPKYLFRKEGQNVTLSCEQNLNHDAMYWYRQDPGQGLRLIYYSQIVNDFQKGDIAEGYSVSREKKESFPLTVTSAQKNPTAFYLCASSPPGISTDTQYFGPGTRLTVL.

The chain carries TRBV5-1 and TRBJ2-1, with TRBD2 matching over 11 bases. There are 17 residues in the CDR3. CDR1 is SGHRS, CDR2 YFSETQ, per germline. J lost 7 bases, V lost 3 bases, and 12 bases had no gene match. The CDR3 protein is CASSSIAGGPVGNEQFF. Written as DNA, the CDR3 is TGCGCCAGCAGCTCTATAGCGGGAGGGCCCGTAGGAAATGAGCAGTTCTTC.

This sequence joins TRBV27 and TRBJ2-1; 7 bases match TRBD2. Germline V gives CDR1 MNHEY, CDR2 SMNVEV (reference sequence). V dropped 0 bases and J dropped 0; count of bases not matched to a gene: 2. CDR3 length equals 16 residues. The CDR3 sequence is CASSLSASGSYNEQFF. The CDR3 nucleotides are TGTGCCAGCAGTTTATCGGCTAGCGGCTCCTACAATGAGCAGTTCTTC.

The chain combines TRBV15 with TRBJ1-5; D is unresolved. The V end was cut by 3 bases, the J end by 6 bases, with 6 bases between. CDR3 length: 12 residues. CDR1 and CDR2 (germline): LNHNV, YYDKDF (reference sequence). The CDR3, as DNA: TGTGCCACCAGCAGGACCGCTCAGCCCCAGCATTTT. It is translated as CATSRTAQPQHF.

CDR3 in DNA: TGTGCCAGCAGCTTAACTAGCGGGAGGACAGGGATCTACAATGAGCAGTTCTTC. Translated, it gives CASSLTSGRTGIYNEQFF. The rearrangement joins TRBV7-2 to TRBJ2-1; 12 bases match TRBD2. The CDR3 extends over 18 amino acids. The V gene's germline CDR1 is SGHTA and CDR2 FQGNSA. Trimming at V came to 2 bases and at J to 3 bases, leaving 8 bases not matched to a gene.

V usage is TRBV5-1 and J usage is TRBJ1-1; D not resolved. The germline V gene has CDR1 SGHRS and CDR2 YFSETQ. This CDR3 contains 14 residues. V lost 2 bases and J lost 0, with 8 bases in between. The CDR3 region has the DNA TGCGCCAGCAGCTTTTCAGTTTTGAACACTGAAGCTTTCTTT. Translating it yields CASSFSVLNTEAFF.

The gene calls are TRBV7-8 and TRBJ1-5; TRBD1 matches at 8 bases. The length of the CDR3 is 16 residues. Losses at the gene ends were 2 bases for V and 0 bases for J; bases not matched to a gene: 3. CDR1 is SGHVS, CDR2 FQNEAQ, per germline. CDR3 sequence: CASSLMGTGSNQPQHF. DNA of the CDR3: TGTGCCAGCAGCTTAATGGGGACAGGTAGCAATCAGCCCCAGCATTTT.

The genes are TRBV5-1 and TRBJ1-2; the D gene is possibly TRBD1 (6 bases). The germline V and J ends were trimmed by 2 bases and 6 bases, with 11 bases remaining between them. Germline V CDR1 and CDR2: SGHRS, YFSETQ. The CDR3 runs 13 residues. CDR3 protein: CASSLRDTDGYTF. CDR3 in DNA: TGCGCCAGCAGCTTAAGGGACACCGATGGCTACACCTTC.